This T cell receptor beta chain is from a study of identical twins. V lost 3 bases and J lost 10; bases outside the gene matches: 3. Germline V CDR1 and CDR2: SGDLS, YYNGEE. The CDR3 contains 12 residues. TCRdb analysed the 5' RACE reads with MiXCR anew, one entry per CDR3 protein. Of 310,000 or so distinct CDR3 sequences listed, just under 9.5% were seen once; the top ten hold approximately 7%. This clonotype has a handful of counts. These data were likewise used in another study, on yellow fever vaccine responses in identical twins.

This sequence was found in a woman aged 18-30 years in good health. The V call is TRBV9, the J call TRBJ1-4, with 7 bases fitting TRBD1. Sequenced sample: CD8+ T cells sorted from blood. Here the CDR3 reads CASSGQGGKLFF. The CDR3 bases are TGTGCCAGCAGCGGACAGGGAGGAAAACTGTTTTTT.